Listed below are T cell receptor beta chains from one sample, sequenced in a study of shared clonotypes between healthy human individuals. Only in-frame clones appear in the TCRdb table, and some are missing; sequencing was by immunoSEQ multiplex PCR. This table has hundreds of thousands of clones, around 67% appearing once. The sequenced sample consisted of memory CD4+ T cells sorted from blood. The origin of the receptors is a woman aged 25 to 39 in good health. The CDR3 runs from the conserved cysteine through the conserved F or W. Each record gives: J gene, D gene, V gene, clone size, CDR3 protein, CDR3 DNA. D genes are given only for firm matches. Size is omitted from some rows. Given values are once, few, many or a class for expanded clones.

J gene: TRBJ1-1; D gene: .; V gene: TRBV28; clone size: .; CDR3 protein: CASRYELGAFF; CDR3 DNA: TGTGCCAGCCGCTACGAGCTGGGGGCTTTCTTT
J gene: TRBJ1-5; D gene: .; V gene: TRBV6-6; clone size: .; CDR3 protein: CASRPTLGSNQPQHF; CDR3 DNA: TGTGCCAGCAGACCGACACTCGGGAGCAATCAGCCCCAGCATTTT
J gene: TRBJ2-5; D gene: .; V gene: TRBV19; clone size: .; CDR3 protein: CASSQTGVREETQYF; CDR3 DNA: TGTGCCAGTAGCCAAACCGGGGTTAGAGAAGAGACCCAGTACTTC
J gene: TRBJ2-1; D gene: TRBD1; V gene: TRBV11-3; clone size: few; CDR3 protein: CASSLDGTGTGGYNEQFF; CDR3 DNA: TGTGCCAGCAGCTTAGATGGAACCGGGACAGGGGGGTACAATGAGCAGTTCTTC
J gene: TRBJ1-2; D gene: .; V gene: TRBV27; clone size: many; CDR3 protein: CASSSPGGGHYGYTF; CDR3 DNA: TGTGCCAGCAGTTCCCCCGGTGGGGGACACTATGGCTACACCTTC
J gene: TRBJ2-7; D gene: .; V gene: TRBV7-8; clone size: many; CDR3 protein: CASSSGTLYEQYF; CDR3 DNA: TGTGCCAGCAGTTCCGGGACCCTCTACGAGCAGTACTTC
J gene: TRBJ2-7; D gene: .; V gene: TRBV2; clone size: .; CDR3 protein: CASSAQGTLDEQYF; CDR3 DNA: TGTGCCAGCAGTGCTCAGGGAACCCTTGACGAGCAGTACTTC
J gene: TRBJ1-3; D gene: TRBD1; V gene: TRBV5-1; clone size: .; CDR3 protein: CASSGQGTGNTIYF; CDR3 DNA: TGCGCCAGCAGCGGACAGGGGACTGGAAACACCATATATTTT
J gene: TRBJ1-1; D gene: .; V gene: TRBV5-1; clone size: .; CDR3 protein: CASSFGNTGNTEAFF; CDR3 DNA: TGCGCCAGCAGCTTTGGGAACACGGGGAACACTGAAGCTTTCTTT
J gene: TRBJ2-3; D gene: .; V gene: TRBV2; clone size: .; CDR3 protein: CANCRDTADTQYF; CDR3 DNA: TGTGCCAATTGCCGGGACACAGCGGATACGCAGTATTTT
J gene: TRBJ2-2; D gene: TRBD1; V gene: TRBV18; clone size: .; CDR3 protein: CASSQGQVDTGELFF; CDR3 DNA: TGTGCCAGCTCACAGGGACAGGTGGACACCGGGGAGCTGTTTTTT
J gene: TRBJ2-1; D gene: TRBD2; V gene: TRBV10-2; clone size: .; CDR3 protein: CASSEVAGVTEQFF; CDR3 DNA: TGCGCCAGCAGTGAGGTAGCGGGAGTCACTGAGCAGTTCTTC
J gene: TRBJ2-7; D gene: .; V gene: TRBV19; clone size: .; CDR3 protein: CASSRRSLGQVYEQYF; CDR3 DNA: TGTGCCAGTAGCCGACGGTCTTTGGGGCAAGTCTACGAGCAGTACTTC
J gene: TRBJ2-1; D gene: .; V gene: TRBV5-1; clone size: .; CDR3 protein: CASRKSAGAGYNEQFF; CDR3 DNA: TGCGCCAGCAGGAAGTCAGCGGGTGCTGGTTACAATGAGCAGTTCTTC
J gene: TRBJ1-2; D gene: .; V gene: TRBV28; clone size: .; CDR3 protein: CASSLSLEGRGYTF; CDR3 DNA: TGTGCCAGCAGTTTATCTTTGGAGGGTAGGGGCTACACCTTC
J gene: TRBJ1-2; D gene: .; V gene: TRBV28; clone size: .; CDR3 protein: CASSQGHSNYGYTF; CDR3 DNA: TGTGCCAGCAGTCAGGGACATTCTAACTATGGCTACACCTTC
J gene: TRBJ1-2; D gene: TRBD1; V gene: TRBV18; clone size: .; CDR3 protein: CASSPSRDRGDRYTF; CDR3 DNA: TGTGCCAGCTCACCCTCCCGGGACAGGGGTGATCGCTACACCTTC
J gene: TRBJ2-3; D gene: TRBD2; V gene: TRBV4-2; clone size: few; CDR3 protein: CASSPWTSGSSSTDTQYF; CDR3 DNA: TGTGCCAGCAGCCCCTGGACTAGCGGTTCCTCTAGCACAGATACGCAGTATTTT
J gene: TRBJ2-2; D gene: TRBD2; V gene: TRBV18; clone size: few; CDR3 protein: CASSPPFLAGGSGELFF; CDR3 DNA: TGTGCCAGCTCACCACCATTTCTAGCGGGAGGCTCGGGGGAGCTGTTTTTT
J gene: TRBJ2-7; D gene: TRBD2; V gene: TRBV28; clone size: .; CDR3 protein: CASSLSNLAGVPYEQYF; CDR3 DNA: TGTGCCAGCAGTTTGTCGAATCTAGCGGGAGTTCCCTACGAGCAGTACTTC
J gene: TRBJ1-2; D gene: TRBD1; V gene: TRBV29-1; clone size: few; CDR3 protein: CSVGQGNGYTF; CDR3 DNA: TGCAGCGTCGGACAGGGGAATGGCTACACCTTC
J gene: TRBJ1-3; D gene: TRBD1; V gene: TRBV5-4; clone size: .; CDR3 protein: CASSFPTGRSGNTIYF; CDR3 DNA: TGTGCCAGCAGCTTCCCGACAGGGAGAAGTGGAAACACCATATATTTT
J gene: TRBJ1-5; D gene: TRBD1; V gene: TRBV25-1; clone size: .; CDR3 protein: CASSEYDGQGPQHF; CDR3 DNA: TGTGCCAGCAGTGAATATGACGGACAGGGGCCCCAGCATTTT
J gene: TRBJ1-5; D gene: .; V gene: TRBV7-2; clone size: few; CDR3 protein: CASSPDGSNQPQHF; CDR3 DNA: TGTGCCAGCAGTCCTGACGGTAGCAATCAGCCCCAGCATTTT
J gene: TRBJ2-1; D gene: TRBD2; V gene: TRBV14; clone size: .; CDR3 protein: CASSPLAGVNSVGSYNEQFF; CDR3 DNA: TGTGCCAGCAGCCCCCTAGCGGGAGTAAACTCGGTGGGTTCCTACAATGAGCAGTTCTTC
J gene: TRBJ1-2; D gene: .; V gene: TRBV7-9; clone size: .; CDR3 protein: CASSPGIYDGQGSGYTF; CDR3 DNA: TGTGCCAGCTCCCCCGGGATTTACGACGGGCAGGGAAGTGGCTACACCTTC
J gene: TRBJ2-1; D gene: .; V gene: TRBV7-9; clone size: .; CDR3 protein: CASSLRQGTYNEQFF; CDR3 DNA: TGTGCCAGCAGCCTCCGGCAGGGAACCTACAATGAGCAGTTCTTC
J gene: TRBJ2-1; D gene: .; V gene: TRBV10-1; clone size: once; CDR3 protein: CASREGCRRDEQFF; CDR3 DNA: TGCGCCAGCAGAGAGGGGTGCAGGAGGGATGAGCAGTTCTTC
J gene: TRBJ2-3; D gene: TRBD1; V gene: TRBV10-1; clone size: .; CDR3 protein: CASSGGTGAADTQYF; CDR3 DNA: TGCGCCAGCAGTGGAGGGACAGGGGCCGCAGATACGCAGTATTTT
J gene: TRBJ1-2; D gene: TRBD1; V gene: TRBV5-5; clone size: .; CDR3 protein: CASSPGGLQLWYTF; CDR3 DNA: TGTGCCAGCAGCCCAGGGGGGCTCCAGCTTTGGTACACCTTC
J gene: TRBJ1-1; D gene: .; V gene: TRBV11-1; clone size: few; CDR3 protein: CASSLARLNTEAFF; CDR3 DNA: TGTGCCAGCAGCTTAGCCCGTCTGAACACTGAAGCTTTCTTT
J gene: TRBJ2-7; D gene: .; V gene: TRBV21-1; clone size: .; CDR3 protein: CASNQSYEQYF; CDR3 DNA: TGTGCCAGCAATCAGTCCTACGAGCAGTACTTC
J gene: TRBJ2-1; D gene: .; V gene: TRBV7-7; clone size: .; CDR3 protein: CASSLWGAHEQFF; CDR3 DNA: TGTGCCAGCAGCTTATGGGGGGCCCATGAGCAGTTCTTC
J gene: TRBJ2-4; D gene: .; V gene: TRBV29-1; clone size: few; CDR3 protein: CSVGGGGGAKNIQYF; CDR3 DNA: TGCAGCGTTGGGGGAGGAGGGGGCGCCAAAAACATTCAGTACTTC
J gene: TRBJ2-3; D gene: .; V gene: TRBV29-1; clone size: .; CDR3 protein: CSAGGRGGTTQYF; CDR3 DNA: TGCAGCGCAGGGGGGAGGGGGGGCACTACGCAGTATTTT
J gene: TRBJ2-1; D gene: .; V gene: TRBV28; clone size: .; CDR3 protein: CASFGGSYNEQFF; CDR3 DNA: TGTGCCAGCTTCGGGGGATCCTACAATGAGCAGTTCTTC
J gene: TRBJ2-3; D gene: TRBD1; V gene: TRBV5-4; clone size: .; CDR3 protein: CASSRGGQGIADTQYF; CDR3 DNA: TGTGCCAGCTCGAGGGGGGGACAGGGGATCGCAGATACGCAGTATTTT
J gene: TRBJ2-3; D gene: .; V gene: TRBV6-4; clone size: .; CDR3 protein: CASSDVVTDTQYF; CDR3 DNA: TGTGCCAGCAGTGATGTAGTCACAGATACGCAGTATTTT
J gene: TRBJ2-7; D gene: .; V gene: TRBV7-2; clone size: .; CDR3 protein: CASTHKDAANSYEQYF; CDR3 DNA: TGTGCCAGCACACACAAGGACGCTGCGAATTCCTACGAGCAGTACTTC
J gene: TRBJ1-5; D gene: .; V gene: TRBV28; clone size: .; CDR3 protein: CASSFPVGRGNQPQHF; CDR3 DNA: TGTGCCAGCAGTTTCCCGGTAGGAAGGGGCAATCAGCCCCAGCATTTT
J gene: TRBJ1-5; D gene: .; V gene: TRBV27; clone size: .; CDR3 protein: CASSLVRDINQPQHF; CDR3 DNA: TGTGCCAGCAGTTTAGTTAGGGACATAAATCAGCCCCAGCATTTT
J gene: TRBJ2-7; D gene: .; V gene: TRBV5-1; clone size: .; CDR3 protein: CASRRTGSYEQYF; CDR3 DNA: TGCGCCAGCAGAAGGACGGGTTCCTACGAGCAGTACTTC
J gene: TRBJ1-4; D gene: .; V gene: TRBV5-1; clone size: .; CDR3 protein: CASSFRDATNEKLFF; CDR3 DNA: TGCGCCAGCAGCTTCCGGGATGCAACTAATGAAAAACTGTTTTTT